The T cell receptor beta chain under discussion was sequenced for a study of T-cell memory formation after mild COVID-19. This CDR3 is built from 13 residues. With 2 bases removed from V and 7 bases from J, the gap between germline ends came to 10 bases. Germline CDR1 LGHDT, CDR2 YNNKEL (reference sequence). TCRdb passed the 5' RACE reads through MiXCR, listing each CDR3 protein once. This sample has around 130,000 distinct CDR3 sequences, with roughly 6.2% found just once. Sequencing input: PBMCs or a T cell subset sorted from them (not recorded which). The chain has TRBV3-1 and TRBJ2-3; tentatively, D is TRBD2 (5 bases). The TCR sequence derives from an adult woman who had mild COVID-19 (a few samples of this study predate the infection). Cell type and time point are not known. The CDR3 here is CASSQSGINTQYF. The CDR3 DNA follows: TGTGCCAGCAGCCAATCGGGGATTAATACGCAGTATTTT.